The next 26 T cell receptor beta chains were all read from a single sample in a study of cytomegalovirus exposure and HLA in healthy donors. PCR involved 60 Vbeta and 13 Jbeta primers. Profiled with immunoSEQ multiplex PCR; TCRdb holds only in-frame clones, not every one. In the table there are about 130,000 clones, 75% to 90% of which are singletons. Sequenced sample: PBMCs. The receptors stem from a woman aged 25 to 39 in good health and CMV-seropositive.

Of note for this clone: Other nucleotide sequences from this sample produce the same CDR3. The rearrangement links TRBV29-1 to TRBJ2-5; a possible D gene is TRBD2 (6 bases). The CDR3 loop spans 13 amino acids. Germline CDR1 SQVTM, CDR2 ANQGSEA. Trimming stripped 1 base from V and 4 bases from J, with 10 bases between. This CDR3 reads CSVEGGVRETQYF. As DNA, the CDR3 is TGCAGCGTTGAAGGCGGGGTTCGAGAGACCCAGTACTTC.

The chain combines TRBV28 with TRBJ2-4; D is possibly TRBD1 (6 bases). The CDR3 is 16 residues long. The germline CDR1 and CDR2 sequences are MDHEN and SYDVKM. Trimming shortened V by 5 bases and J by 2 bases, and 16 bases separated the two germline ends. Here the CDR3 reads CASSPGDGITKNIQYF. The CDR3 DNA sequence: TGTGCCAGCAGTCCAGGGGATGGTATAACCAAAAACATTCAGTACTTC.

This chain connects TRBV28 to TRBJ1-1; D unclear. Between the trimmed V and J ends, which lost 5 bases and 2 bases, there was a span of 9 bases. This CDR3 is 13 amino acids long. Germline loops: CDR1 MDHEN, CDR2 SYDVKM. As DNA, the CDR3 is TGTGCCAGCAGTGCAGTTATTAACACTGAAGCTTTCTTT. It specifies CASSAVINTEAFF.

The V call is TRBV10-2, the J call TRBJ1-1, with 10 bases aligning to TRBD1. The junction had 14 bases not matched to a gene; V was cut back by 8 bases and J by 5 bases. The CDR3 sequence is 16 residues long. Germline-derived CDR1 and CDR2 are WSHSY and SAAADI. The CDR3 nucleotides are TGCGCCAGCCGCCGGGACAGGGGCTTCCTTGGGACTGAAGCTTTCTTT. Its translation: CASRRDRGFLGTEAFF.

This sequence joins TRBV2 and TRBJ1-4, with 10 bases matching TRBD1. The V segment lost 8 bases and the J segment 4 bases; nucleotides outside the gene matches: 4. The CDR3 is 14 residues long. CDR1 SNHLY and CDR2 FYNNEI come from the germline V gene. CDR3 in amino acids: CASSRTGGNEKLFF. Here the CDR3 DNA reads TGTGCCAGCTCCCGGACAGGGGGTAATGAAAAACTGTTTTTT.

This clone was seen just once. The rearrangement links TRBV19 to TRBJ1-6, with a possible D match to TRBD1 (5 bases). V was trimmed by 7 bases and J by 6 bases, leaving 13 bases between them. The germline V gene has CDR1 LNHDA and CDR2 SQIVND (reference sequence). The CDR3 has 14 amino acids. The CDR3 DNA is TGTGCCAGTAAAGGGGCAGTTTCTAATTCACCCCTCCACTTT. Translated: CASKGAVSNSPLHF.

This sequence joins TRBV4-1 and TRBJ1-1; D is unclear. CDR1 and CDR2 from the germline V gene are MGHRA and YSYEKL. V gave up 4 bases and J gave up 7 bases, with 10 bases separating them. The CDR3 contains 12 residues. As DNA, the CDR3 is TGCGCCAGCAGCCGCGGATCTTATGAAGCTTTCTTT. This gives the protein CASSRGSYEAFF.

V and J are TRBV6-5 and TRBJ2-6, with TRBD1 matching over 8 bases. The junction had 4 bases not matched to a gene; V was cut back by 2 bases and J by 4 bases. CDR3 length equals 16 residues. CDR1 is MNHEY, CDR2 SVGAGI, per germline. The chain's CDR3 is CASSYGRGPGANVLTF. DNA for the CDR3: TGTGCCAGCAGTTACGGCAGGGGGCCCGGGGCCAACGTCCTGACTTTC.

The chain employs TRBV5-1 and TRBJ1-1, with 10 bases aligning to TRBD1. CDR1 is SGHRS, CDR2 YFSETQ, per germline. The CDR3 has 13 residues. The junction had 0 bases not matched to a gene; V was cut back by 3 bases and J by 4 bases. CDR3 in amino acids: CASSWDRGTEAFF. The CDR3 DNA is TGCGCCAGCAGCTGGGACAGGGGCACTGAAGCTTTCTTT.

The chain employs TRBV2 and TRBJ2-7; D gene uncertain. The germline V gene encodes CDR1 SNHLY and CDR2 FYNNEI. V was clipped by 2 bases and J by 3 bases, with 8 bases between them. This CDR3 has 13 residues. CDR3 loop: CASSERVFYEQYF. The CDR3 nucleotides are TGTGCCAGCAGTGAACGGGTTTTCTACGAGCAGTACTTC.

V and J are TRBV18 and TRBJ2-6, with TRBD1 identical over 9 bases. The V gene's germline CDR1 is KGHSH and CDR2 LQKENI. V lost 3 bases, J lost 4 bases, and 7 bases stayed unmatched. The CDR3 contains 17 residues. The CDR3 bases are TGTGCCAGCTCACCGGGACAGGGACGCGCCGGGGCCAACGTCCTGACTTTC. Protein sequence: CASSPGQGRAGANVLTF.

The chain couples TRBV13 to TRBJ2-1, with a possible D match to TRBD2 (5 bases). CDR1 PRHDT and CDR2 FYEKMQ come from the germline V gene (reference sequence). The CDR3 runs to 16 residues. V was clipped by 1 base and J by 0 bases, with 10 bases between them. The CDR3 DNA is TGTGCCAGCAGCTTAGTTGTGGGGAGCTCCTACAATGAGCAGTTCTTC. It encodes CASSLVVGSSYNEQFF.

The chain uses TRBV28 and TRBJ1-2, with 10 bases that match TRBD1. The CDR3 totals 14 residues. Looked up from germline, CDR1 is MDHEN and CDR2 is SYDVKM. With V trimmed by 4 bases and J by 8 bases, 7 bases remained unmatched. CDR3 coding DNA: TGTGCCAGCAGTTCCGGGACAGGGGCGCCCGGCTACACCTTC. Its protein product is CASSSGTGAPGYTF.

The J gene is TRBJ1-1, the V gene TRBV9; TRBD1 might be the D (5 bases). Germline values: CDR1 SGDLS, CDR2 YYNGEE. V lost 0 bases and J lost 5, with 11 bases in between. The CDR3 is 14 residues long. In nucleotides, the CDR3 is TGTGCCAGCAGCGTAGCAGGGCCTAGGACTGAAGCTTTCTTT. It specifies CASSVAGPRTEAFF.

This sequence joins TRBV30 and TRBJ1-5; maybe TRBD1 (5 bases). This CDR3 has 13 residues. Trimming removed 7 bases from V and 0 bases from J, with 10 bases in between. CDR1 is GTSNPN and CDR2 is SVGIG in the germline V gene (reference sequence). The CDR3 loop reads CAYRQFSNQPQHF. The CDR3 nucleotides read TGTGCCTACCGACAGTTTAGCAATCAGCCCCAGCATTTT.

The rearrangement joins TRBV2 to TRBJ1-5, with 9 bases fitting TRBD1. The CDR3 spans 15 residues. Unmatched junction bases numbered 10, after V lost 6 bases and J lost 7 bases. CDR1 and CDR2 (germline): SNHLY, FYNNEI. CDR3 nucleotide sequence: TGTGCCAGCAGCCCCGGGACAGGGAGGGAGCAGCCCCAGCATTTT. It is translated as CASSPGTGREQPQHF.

This clone appeared once. V and J are TRBV9 and TRBJ2-1; 12 bases line up with TRBD2. V lost 0 bases and J lost 9; bases outside the gene matches: 1. CDR3 size: 14 residues. Germline V gene sequence: CDR1 SGDLS, CDR2 YYNGEE. In nucleotides, the CDR3 is TGTGCCAGCAGCGTAGGGACTAGCGGGATTGAGCAGTTCTTC. As protein: CASSVGTSGIEQFF.

This sequence joins TRBV20-1 and TRBJ1-3; no definite D call. Germline assignment: CDR1 DFQATT and CDR2 SNEGSKA (reference sequence). With 5 bases removed from V and 2 bases from J, the gap between germline ends came to 4 bases. The CDR3 is 11 amino acids. The CDR3 coding sequence is TGCAGTGCTTCTCCTGGAAACACCATATATTTT. Its translation is CSASPGNTIYF.

The chain links TRBV30 to TRBJ1-1; 10 bases map to TRBD1. V lost 0 bases, J lost 3 bases, and 4 bases stayed unmatched. The CDR3 covers 15 residues. From germline, CDR1 is GTSNPN and CDR2 SVGIG (reference sequence). The CDR3, as DNA: TGTGCCTGGAGTGTCCCCGGGACAGGGGACACTGAAGCTTTCTTT. Residues: CAWSVPGTGDTEAFF.

V and J are TRBV7-9 and TRBJ1-1; no clear D gene. The germline V and J ends were trimmed by 2 bases and 6 bases, with 10 bases remaining between them. CDR3 size: 13 residues. The germline CDR1 and CDR2 sequences are SEHNR and FQNEAQ (reference sequence). The CDR3 loop is CASSLLRRSEAFF. For the CDR3, the DNA is TGTGCCAGCAGCTTATTGAGGCGGTCTGAAGCTTTCTTT.

This chain uses TRBV7-9 with TRBJ2-3; D possibly corresponds to TRBD2 (6 bases). CDR1 and CDR2 from the germline V gene are SEHNR and FQNEAQ (reference sequence). The CDR3 is 16 amino acids. V was pared by 4 bases and J by 5 bases, with 19 bases between. CDR3 nucleotides: TGTGCCAGCAGCTCCAGGGACTCATCTCTGATAGATACGCAGTATTTT. Protein product: CASSSRDSSLIDTQYF.

The CDR3: CASSTGSRYGYTF. The CDR3 DNA is TGTGCCAGCAGTACAGGGTCGAGGTATGGCTACACCTTC. V gene TRBV6-5 combines with J gene TRBJ1-2; D may be TRBD1 (6 bases). Germline loops: CDR1 MNHEY, CDR2 SVGAGI. The CDR3 extends over 13 amino acids. With 5 bases removed from V and 5 bases from J, the gap between germline ends came to 12 bases.

V usage is TRBV25-1 and J usage is TRBJ2-7; D is ambiguous. Germline CDR1 reads MGHDK; CDR2 reads SYGVNS. V was cut by 5 bases and J by 3 bases, with 11 bases left in between. This CDR3 spans 13 amino acids. CDR3 in DNA: TGTGCCAGCAGTCTTAACAGCCTCTACGAGCAGTACTTC. Protein: CASSLNSLYEQYF.

As DNA, the CDR3 is TGCAGCGCTCTTGGACTAGCGGGGGGCTCTAGCTCCTACAATGAGCAGTTCTTC. Translated, it gives CSALGLAGGSSSYNEQFF. This chain links TRBV29-1 with TRBJ2-1; 14 nucleotides line up with TRBD2. Germline V gene data show CDR1 as SQVTM and CDR2 as ANQGSEA. The V and J ends lost 7 bases and 0 bases, in that order; junction bases with no gene match: 11. The CDR3 totals 18 residues.

The J gene is TRBJ2-3, the V gene TRBV5-1; possibly TRBD2 for D (6 bases). In germline, CDR1 is SGHRS, CDR2 YFSETQ. The CDR3 extends over 16 amino acids. V lost 4 bases, J lost 3 bases, and 18 bases lay in between. The CDR3 protein is CASSLRDLGLTDTQYF. The DNA of the CDR3 is TGCGCCAGCAGCCTCCGGGACTTGGGATTAACAGATACGCAGTATTTT.

The V call is TRBV28, the J call TRBJ1-1; a possible D gene is TRBD1 (6 bases). V was pared by 5 bases and J by 2 bases, with 15 bases between. This CDR3 spans 15 amino acids. CDR1 is MDHEN and CDR2 is SYDVKM in the germline V gene. CDR3 coding DNA: TGTGCCAGCAGTCTGCCACAGGGAAGAAACACTGAAGCTTTCTTT. Encoded protein: CASSLPQGRNTEAFF.